One and the same sample provided the 16 T cell receptor beta chains below, sequenced in a study of T cells in Graves' hyperthyroidism and ophthalmopathy. RNA transcripts were the template for amplifying TCR beta CDR3 regions. RT-PCR in the first round (using the HTBI primer set) targeted the TCR CDR3. TCRdb analysed the multiplex PCR reads with MiXCR anew, one entry per CDR3 protein. The data hold about 410,000 distinct CDR3 sequences, with about 15% observed a single time. Sequencing input: blood. Receptors originate from a man aged 18 to 30 with Graves' ophthalmopathy.

In this sample, this clonotype turned up many times. The V call is TRBV6-6, the J call TRBJ1-2, with D uncertain. Germline values: CDR1 MNHNY, CDR2 SVGAGI (reference sequence). CDR3 length: 14 amino acids. Deletions cut 2 bases from V and 5 bases from J, with 12 bases between. The CDR3 DNA reads as TGTGCCAGCAGTTACCAGACTACTTCTTATGGCTACACCTTC. This gives the protein CASSYQTTSYGYTF.

This clonotype was observed a few times. CDR3: CASSPRPTAKNIQYF. The CDR3 nucleotides are TGTGCCAGCAGTCCTAGACCCACAGCCAAAAACATTCAGTACTTC. The chain recombines TRBV12-3 or TRBV12-4 with TRBJ2-4; D call uncertain. Deletions cut 5 bases from V and 0 bases from J, with 11 bases between. The length of the CDR3 is 15 residues.

This clonotype has just a few counts. The V call is TRBV7-9, the J call TRBJ1-6; no definite D call. V lost 5 bases and J 3 bases, leaving 17 bases between the germline ends. Germline V gene sequence: CDR1 SEHNR, CDR2 FQNEAQ (reference sequence). This CDR3 spans 17 amino acids. The chain's CDR3 is CASSQATDSLYNSPLHF. The CDR3 DNA reads as TGTGCCAGCAGCCAGGCGACGGATTCGCTCTATAATTCACCCCTCCACTTT.

This clonotype was seen repeatedly, ten times or more. The DNA for the CDR3 is TGTGCCAGCAGCTTAGGACAGGGGGCAGGTTCACCCCTCCACTTT. Protein product: CASSLGQGAGSPLHF. This chain joins TRBV7-2 and TRBJ1-6; 10 bases map to TRBD1. Per germline, CDR1 SGHTA and CDR2 FQGNSA. V lost 1 base to trimming and J lost 9 bases; unmatched junction nucleotides: 3. The CDR3 totals 15 residues. The full variable domain, with the rest looked up from reference TRBV7-2 and TRBJ1-6, is GAGVSQSPSNKVTEKGKDVELRCDPISGHTALYWYRQSLGQGLEFLIYFQGNSAPDKSGLPSDRFSAERTGGSVSTLTIQRTQQEDSAVYLCASSLGQGAGSPLHFGNGTRLTVT.

The table lists this clonotype with many counts. V usage is TRBV10-3 and J usage is TRBJ1-4; D gene unclear. Germline values: CDR1 ENHRY, CDR2 SYGVKD. Trimming cost V 2 bases and J 2 bases, with 12 bases left between them. The CDR3 covers 16 residues. CDR3 nucleotides: TGTGCCATCAGTGAGGTTTCCCTGGGGACTAATGAAAAACTGTTTTTT. Protein sequence: CAISEVSLGTNEKLFF.

This clonotype was seen at least ten times. The chain combines TRBV12-3 or TRBV12-4 with TRBJ2-7, with a weak D call TRBD1 (6 bases). This CDR3 has 12 amino acids. V was cut by 5 bases and J by 5 bases, with 10 bases left in between. The CDR3 DNA follows: TGTGCCAGCAGTACGGCAGGGGACGAGCAGTACTTC. Residues: CASSTAGDEQYF.

This clonotype was recorded many times. The J gene is TRBJ2-2, the V gene TRBV2, with unresolved D. V was clipped by 2 bases and J by 6 bases, with 10 bases between them. The length of the CDR3 is 14 residues. Germline CDR1 is SNHLY and CDR2 is FYNNEI. The CDR3 region is CASSEHQTAGELFF. The CDR3 coding sequence is TGTGCCAGCAGTGAACACCAAACGGCCGGGGAGCTGTTTTTT.

This clonotype was observed many times. The rearrangement uses TRBV27 and TRBJ1-1; D is perhaps TRBD1 (5 bases). The CDR3 consists of 15 residues. Germline V gene sequence: CDR1 MNHEY, CDR2 SMNVEV (reference sequence). V lost 5 bases and J lost 0, with 13 bases in between. The CDR3 DNA reads as TGTGCCAGCAGTCCCGGAAGGGGCTTGAACACTGAAGCTTTCTTT. Translated, it gives CASSPGRGLNTEAFF.

To note about this clonotype: One end of the junction is discordant with germline, which a read error may explain. This rearrangement joins TRBV10-3 to TRBJ2-7, with D possibly being TRBD1 (5 bases). This CDR3 is built from 14 residues. Germline loops: CDR1 ENHRY, CDR2 SYGVKD. The CDR3 DNA follows: TGTGCCAGCAGTAACGCAGGGATTCCTGACGAGCAGCACTTC. It encodes CASSNAGIPDEQHF.

This clonotype was picked up many times. The gene calls are TRBV3-1 and TRBJ2-5; D is possibly TRBD1 (6 bases). The V end lost 3 bases, the J end lost 5 bases, and 25 bases lay between the germline ends. In germline, CDR1 is LGHDT, CDR2 YNNKEL (reference sequence). CDR3 length equals 18 residues. CDR3 amino acids: CASSQTQTGSLMFETQYF. The CDR3, as DNA: TGTGCCAGCAGCCAGACGCAGACAGGCTCTCTGATGTTCGAGACCCAGTACTTC.

At least ten counts were recorded for this clonotype. V is TRBV10-3 and J is TRBJ1-1; 9 bases agree with TRBD1. Germline trimming cut 7 bases from V and 3 bases from J; bases unmatched to any gene: 9. Germline CDR1 reads ENHRY; CDR2 reads SYGVKD. The CDR3 is made up of 15 amino acids. CDR3 protein: CAITDPGQGDTEAFF. The CDR3 DNA is TGTGCCATCACTGACCCGGGACAGGGAGACACTGAAGCTTTCTTT.

Ten or more counts support this clonotype. The CDR3 DNA follows: TGTGCCACCAGTGCCGAGGAGACAGGCACTGAAGCTTTCTTT. Amino acid sequence: CATSAEETGTEAFF. The gene calls are TRBV24-1 and TRBJ1-1; D may be TRBD1 (6 bases). There are 14 residues in the CDR3. With 5 bases removed from V and 4 bases from J, the gap between germline ends came to 13 bases. Per the germline V gene, CDR1 is KGHDR and CDR2 is SFDVKD.

The CDR3 bases are TGTGCCATCAGTGGTTCGGGGGACACCGGGGAGCTGTTTTTT. Encoded protein: CAISGSGDTGELFF. The V call is TRBV10-3, the J call TRBJ2-2; a possible D gene is TRBD2 (6 bases). The CDR3 loop spans 14 amino acids. Trimming stripped 4 bases from V and 3 bases from J, with 9 bases between. The V gene's germline CDR1 is ENHRY and CDR2 SYGVKD.

This clonotype was picked up many times. The chain joins TRBV6-1 to TRBJ1-1; D is ambiguous. Per the germline V gene, CDR1 is MNHNS and CDR2 is SASEGT. Trimming took off 5 bases at V and 4 bases at J, with 14 bases between the two ends. CDR3 size: 14 residues. CDR3 bases: TGTGCCAGCAGTTTACGTATAGTGCCCACTGAAGCTTTCTTT. Its protein is CASSLRIVPTEAFF.

This clonotype has just a few counts. The chain joins TRBV7-9 to TRBJ2-3, with D possibly matching TRBD2 (5 bases). Germline-derived CDR1 and CDR2 are SEHNR and FQNEAQ (reference sequence). V lost 3 bases and J lost 4, with 17 bases in between. There are 16 residues in the CDR3. This chain's CDR3 is CASSFRRGLLPDTQYF. CDR3 sequence (DNA): TGTGCCAGCAGCTTCCGACGGGGTTTGCTTCCAGATACGCAGTATTTT.

The chain uses TRBV6-5 and TRBJ1-2, with a weak D call TRBD1 (5 bases). Between the trimmed V and J ends, which lost 2 bases and 5 bases, there was a span of 15 bases. The CDR3 is 15 residues long. Germline CDR1 reads MNHEY; CDR2 reads SVGAGI. The CDR3 coding sequence is TGTGCCAGCAGTTACACTCCAGGGCTGGGGTATGGCTACACCTTC. This gives the protein CASSYTPGLGYGYTF.